This TCR beta chain was retrieved from a study of T-cell memory formation after mild COVID-19 (TCRdb year 2021). About the study as a whole: TCR sequence clusters from the two donors were largely donor specific. In a couple of donors, T-cell clones that expanded and contracted after mild COVID-19 were followed by sequencing TCRalpha and TCRbeta repertoires longitudinally. Two young, previously healthy adult volunteers, one female and one male, were included in the cohort. Findings and caveats that apply to the study as a whole: Contracting CD4+ clones were found mainly in CM and EM memory subsets, while CD8+ clones were enriched in EMRA. From day 15 to 85, contracting clones showed balanced CD4/CD8 phenotypes, whereas a second wave of clones that expanded from day 15 to 37 leaned towards CD4+. The second-wave clones that peaked on day 37 were not confirmed to be SARS-CoV-2 specific. The study included only two mild cases, and larger cohorts that include severe cases with pre-infection samples were judged to be necessary. Some responding clones were detected in pre-infection memory, which suggested that pre-existing cross-reactive memory T cells had joined the SARS-CoV-2 response.

Instrument on record: Illumina NovaSeq 6000. cDNA libraries for TCRalpha and TCRbeta were prepared by 5'RACE using constant-segment primers, with sample barcodes and unique molecular identifiers added. Trizol reagent was used to extract RNA from every sample. The libraries were amplified in two PCR steps, and the second step added a second sample barcode and Illumina TruSeq adapters. Sequencing of the libraries was done on an Illumina NovaSeq, producing 2 x 150 bp paired-end reads. Turning to the authors' computational methods: Reads were demultiplexed and collapsed into UMI-guided consensus sequences with migec v1.2.7. With mixcr v2.1.11, UMI consensuses were aligned to TRA and TRB V and J templates and assembled into clonotypes. Expanded or contracted clonotypes were those called significant by both edgeR and NoisET, with noise models trained on biological replicates. For edgeR calls, the thresholds were a false discovery rate-adjusted p below 0.01 and a log2 fold-change of 1. As an exploratory analysis of dynamics, PCA with hierarchical clustering was applied to max-normalized trajectories of the 1000 most abundant clonotypes. Each responding clone was given a CD4 or CD8 phenotype based on the CD4+ and CD8+ repertoires, which had been sequenced separately. TCRdb reprocessing: public reads trimmed at Q25 with fastp, clones called with MiXCR, in-frame beta chains kept. CDR3 protein duplicates are merged, each entry listing the most common genes and DNA. TCRdb, not the authors, supplied the V and J calls. This sample lists around 500,000 distinct CDR3 sequences; 18% were detected once. In total, the top ten clones hold around an eighth of the sample.

This clonotype was seen a handful of times. The clone's antigen remains unknown. No much larger clone is present one base from it, and per-base qualities are unavailable. Ficoll-Paque density gradient centrifugation was used to isolate PBMCs. The sequenced sample consisted of PBMCs or a T cell subset sorted from them (not recorded which). The receptor was derived from an adult woman who had mild COVID-19 (a few samples of this study predate the infection). The sample titles of this study are shuffled in the database, so cell type and time point are left out; the donor was told from shared clones.

The sequenced DNA is TGTGCCAGCAGTTTTGAAGCGGGAGGGCCCGATGAGCAGTTCTTC. It specifies CASSFEAGGPDEQFF. The rearranged segments are TRBV28 and TRBJ2-1, with TRBD2 matching 10 junction bases. V ends up 3 bases short and J 8 bases short, with an unmatched junction base count of 7. Including cysteine and phenylalanine, the CDR3 has 15 amino acids. Kept here is only the CDR3 DNA, which spans 45 bases and is read in frame from base 1. The germline V gene specifies MDHEN as CDR1 and SYDVKM as CDR2.